Below, 26 T cell receptor beta chains from the same sample are listed, as sequenced in a study of OX40 agonist ivuxolimab in advanced cancers. Measured with immunoSEQ multiplex PCR; TCRdb has only the in-frame clones, and not every one. The sample has under 25,000 clones; roughly 84% are singletons. Material: CD4+ or CD8+ T cells sorted from blood, obtained in a trial of the OX40 agonist ivuxolimab. All receptors come from an adult with an advanced solid tumor such as melanoma, head and neck, liver or kidney cancer.

This rearrangement joins TRBV5-1 to TRBJ2-1; 11 bases are a match to TRBD1. The CDR3 sequence is 15 residues long. Trimming at V came to 0 bases and at J to 9 bases, leaving 5 bases not matched to a gene. The germline CDR1 and CDR2 sequences are SGHRS and YFSETQ. Here the CDR3 reads CASSLDGQGALEQFF. Written as DNA, the CDR3 is TGCGCCAGCAGCTTGGATGGACAGGGGGCCCTTGAGCAGTTCTTC.

The rearrangement links TRBV5-5 to TRBJ2-3; no reliable D call. CDR1 is SGHKS and CDR2 is YYEKEE in the germline V gene (reference sequence). The CDR3 has 16 amino acids. Trimming took off 0 bases at V and 6 bases at J, with 17 bases between the two ends. Written as DNA, the CDR3 is TGTGCCAGCAGCTTGGTGCCCCTAGGAAGAGATGATACGCAGTATTTT. Its protein product is CASSLVPLGRDDTQYF.

V and J are TRBV5-5 and TRBJ2-3; 8 bases agree with TRBD1. Germline trimming cut 3 bases from V and 1 base from J; bases unmatched to any gene: 1. Looked up from germline, CDR1 is SGHKS and CDR2 is YYEKEE (reference sequence). The CDR3 spans 14 residues. This chain's CDR3 is CASSSDRGTDTQYF. The DNA of the CDR3 is TGTGCCAGCAGCTCGGACAGGGGCACAGATACGCAGTATTTT. Variable domain in full (rest from reference TRBV5-5 and TRBJ2-3): DAGVTQSPTHLIKTRGQQVTLRCSPISGHKSVSWYQQVLGQGPQFIFQYYEKEERGRGNFPDRFSARQFPNYSSELNVNALLLGDSALYLCASSSDRGTDTQYFGPGTRLTVL.

The rearrangement joins TRBV5-6 to TRBJ2-5; D is unclear. The CDR3 totals 12 residues. Trimming left V 3 bases short and J 5 bases short, with 8 bases between. Germline V gives CDR1 SGHDT, CDR2 YYEEEE. This CDR3 is CASSWGSETQYF. CDR3 sequence (DNA): TGTGCCAGCAGCTGGGGATCCGAGACCCAGTACTTC.

This clone appeared a few times. The V and J genes are TRBV29-1 and TRBJ2-7; 10 nucleotides line up with TRBD1. Germline values: CDR1 SQVTM, CDR2 ANQGSEA. The V segment lost 4 bases and the J segment 3 bases; nucleotides outside the gene matches: 6. CDR3 length equals 14 residues. This CDR3 reads CSVGGQGTLYEQYF. CDR3 coding DNA: TGCAGCGTTGGGGGACAGGGGACTCTCTACGAGCAGTACTTC.

The chain employs TRBV27 and TRBJ1-2; TRBD1 agrees at 10 bases. Trimming removed 3 bases from V and 8 bases from J; junction bases left unmatched: 3. This CDR3 contains 13 residues. Germline loops: CDR1 MNHEY, CDR2 SMNVEV (reference sequence). The CDR3 loop is CASSFGTGEGYTF. The CDR3 bases are TGTGCCAGCAGTTTCGGGACAGGGGAAGGCTACACCTTC.

The CDR3 nucleotides are TGTGCCAGCTCACCACGGAGTCCCACTGGCACCGAGAACACCGGGGAGCTGTTTTTT. The encoded protein is CASSPRSPTGTENTGELFF. This rearrangement joins TRBV18 to TRBJ2-2; D gene ambiguous. V lost 1 base, J lost 1 base, and 19 bases lay in between. This CDR3 is built from 19 residues. Looked up from germline, CDR1 is KGHSH and CDR2 is LQKENI.

This chain uses TRBV4-2 with TRBJ1-3, with a tentative D call TRBD1 (5 bases). The V end was cut by 4 bases, the J end by 4 bases, with 11 bases between. This CDR3 has 14 amino acids. Germline assignment: CDR1 LGHNA and CDR2 YNFKEQ. The CDR3 nucleotides read TGTGCCAGCAGCCCACAGGCGGCCGGAAACACCATATATTTT. Its translation: CASSPQAAGNTIYF.

Remarks on this clone: The sample holds other DNA sequences that translate to the same CDR3. The rearrangement uses TRBV4-3 and TRBJ1-2; D call uncertain. V lost 1 base, J lost 1 base, and 16 bases lay in between. Germline CDR1 is LGHNA and CDR2 is YSLEER. The CDR3 extends over 17 amino acids. CDR3 sequence (DNA): TGCGCCAGCAGCCAAGTTCACAGTCAGATTTTTAACTATGGCTACACCTTC. Amino acid sequence: CASSQVHSQIFNYGYTF.

This rearrangement joins TRBV14 to TRBJ1-1; the match to TRBD1 covers 8 bases. This CDR3 region has 14 residues. Germline trimming cut 0 bases from V and 10 bases from J; bases unmatched to any gene: 7. Germline-derived CDR1 and CDR2 are SGHDN and FVKESK. CDR3 sequence (DNA): TGTGCCAGCAGCCAAGAAGACAGGGGAGGGGTAGCTTTCTTT. Amino acids: CASSQEDRGGVAFF.

V is TRBV5-1 and J is TRBJ2-3; D ambiguous. There are 14 residues in the CDR3. From germline, CDR1 is SGHRS and CDR2 YFSETQ. Deletions cut 3 bases from V and 1 base from J, with 9 bases between. Here the CDR3 reads CASSSDGRTDTQYF. The CDR3, as DNA: TGCGCCAGCAGCTCGGACGGACGCACAGATACGCAGTATTTT.

The count of this clone is one. This chain uses TRBV18 with TRBJ1-6; D is possibly TRBD1 (5 bases). Germline assignment: CDR1 KGHSH and CDR2 LQKENI. The CDR3 runs to 16 residues. The germline V and J ends were trimmed by 6 bases and 9 bases, with 21 bases remaining between them. The CDR3 coding sequence is TGTGCCAGCTCCCTCGACCCTGGGCAGGGTCGTTCACCCCTCCACTTT. As protein: CASSLDPGQGRSPLHF.

V is TRBV2 and J is TRBJ2-5; 9 bases fit TRBD1. The CDR3 covers 13 residues. With V trimmed by 7 bases and J by 5 bases, 5 bases remained unmatched. Germline-derived CDR1 and CDR2 are SNHLY and FYNNEI. CDR3 DNA: TGTGCCAGCAATGGACAGGGGACGGAGACCCAGTACTTC. Translating it yields CASNGQGTETQYF.

This clone was observed a handful of times. The V and J genes are TRBV7-9 and TRBJ2-3; 9 nucleotides agree with TRBD2. Unmatched junction bases numbered 6, after V lost 5 bases and J lost 0 bases. The length of the CDR3 is 16 residues. Germline V gene data show CDR1 as SEHNR and CDR2 as FQNEAQ (reference sequence). CDR3 in DNA: TGTGCCAGCAGCGGCGTTAGCGGGAGAAGCACAGATACGCAGTATTTT. Residues: CASSGVSGRSTDTQYF.

J is TRBJ1-4 and V is TRBV5-6, with TRBD1 identical over 9 bases. The CDR3 spans 15 residues. Germline V CDR1 and CDR2: SGHDT, YYEEEE. V dropped 0 bases and J dropped 6; count of bases not matched to a gene: 3. CDR3 loop: CASSLGDREHEKLFF. The CDR3 region has the DNA TGTGCCAGCAGCTTGGGGGACAGGGAACATGAAAAACTGTTTTTT.

In this sample, this clone turned up once. The chain combines TRBV19 with TRBJ1-5; 7 positions match TRBD1. CDR1 and CDR2 from the germline V gene are LNHDA and SQIVND (reference sequence). The V gene end was trimmed by 5 bases and the J gene end by 3 bases; junction bases not matched to a gene: 7. The CDR3 is 15 amino acids. Here the CDR3 DNA reads TGTGCCAGTAGTTTAAGACAGGGCGACAATCAGCCCCAGCATTTT. Its protein product is CASSLRQGDNQPQHF.

The chain joins TRBV5-1 to TRBJ2-2; a weak D match, TRBD2 (5 bases). This CDR3 is built from 14 residues. Germline V gene data show CDR1 as SGHRS and CDR2 as YFSETQ. The V end lost 0 bases, the J end lost 4 bases, and 7 bases lay between the germline ends. The CDR3 loop is CASSLAAGTGELFF. In nucleotides, the CDR3 is TGCGCCAGCAGCTTGGCGGCGGGCACCGGGGAGCTGTTTTTT.

The V gene is TRBV5-4, the J gene TRBJ1-3; D unclear. This CDR3 has 14 residues. V was clipped by 3 bases and J by 0 bases, with 7 bases between them. The germline V gene has CDR1 SGHNT and CDR2 YYREEE (reference sequence). In DNA form, the CDR3 reads TGTGCCAGCAGCTCGGGAGACTCTGGAAACACCATATATTTT. It yields the protein CASSSGDSGNTIYF.

The V gene is TRBV6-5, the J gene TRBJ2-2; D is perhaps TRBD1 or TRBD2 (7 bases each). CDR1 MNHEY and CDR2 SVGAGI come from the germline V gene. Trimming removed 11 bases from V and 9 bases from J, with 22 bases in between. The CDR3 is made up of 14 amino acids. The CDR3 loop reads CAARGGGTRRELFF. In nucleotides, the CDR3 is TGTGCCGCCCGGGGAGGGGGCACCCGCCGGGAGCTGTTTTTT.

The V call is TRBV7-2, the J call TRBJ1-1; D call uncertain. In germline, CDR1 is SGHTA, CDR2 FQGNSA. This CDR3 contains 14 residues. Deletions cut 5 bases from V and 1 base from J, with 11 bases between. CDR3 amino acids: CASSQLQRNTEAFF. CDR3 coding DNA: TGTGCCAGCAGCCAATTGCAACGGAACACTGAAGCTTTCTTT.

The genes are TRBV18 and TRBJ2-7, with D possibly TRBD1 on 7 matching bases. This CDR3 is built from 14 residues. Germline CDR1 KGHSH, CDR2 LQKENI. Trimming cost V 8 bases and J 2 bases, with 16 bases left between them. The CDR3 is CASTLAGQTYEQYF. CDR3 coding DNA: TGTGCCAGCACGCTCGCGGGACAGACCTACGAGCAGTACTTC.

This clone was observed once. The chain couples TRBV7-2 to TRBJ2-3; TRBD2 matches at 13 bases. Germline V gives CDR1 SGHTA, CDR2 FQGNSA. CDR3 length: 16 residues. V dropped 4 bases and J dropped 0; count of bases not matched to a gene: 1. The CDR3 DNA reads TGTGCCAGCAGCTGGACTAGCGGGAGTAGCACAGATACGCAGTATTTT. Its translation: CASSWTSGSSTDTQYF.

This chain connects TRBV10-3 to TRBJ2-1; 10 bases map to TRBD2. CDR1 ENHRY and CDR2 SYGVKD come from the germline V gene. This CDR3 has 15 amino acids. Trimming cost V 4 bases and J 4 bases; bases outside gene matches: 4. The CDR3 DNA reads as TGTGCCATCAGTGGGACTAGCGGAAGATACAATGAGCAGTTCTTC. It encodes CAISGTSGRYNEQFF.

This sequence joins TRBV29-1 and TRBJ1-3; 9 bases are a match to TRBD1. Germline V gene sequence: CDR1 SQVTM, CDR2 ANQGSEA. Trimming cost V 7 bases and J 11 bases; bases outside gene matches: 15. There are 14 residues in the CDR3. CDR3 nucleotide sequence: TGCAGCGCCCAAGGGACAGGGCGGAAAGCGCCCATATATTTT. Its protein is CSAQGTGRKAPIYF.

J is TRBJ2-1 and V is TRBV11-2; TRBD2 matches 7 bases. The CDR3 runs to 14 residues. In germline, CDR1 is SGHAT, CDR2 FQNNGV. Germline trimming cut 1 base from V and 6 bases from J; bases unmatched to any gene: 3. As DNA, the CDR3 is TGTGCCAGCAGCTTAGGGGGACTACTCAATGAGCAGTTCTTC. Its protein product is CASSLGGLLNEQFF.

The V gene is TRBV18, the J gene TRBJ2-7; D might be TRBD1 or TRBD2, each matching 5 bases. V lost 3 bases and J 3 bases, leaving 9 bases between the germline ends. CDR3 length equals 13 residues. Germline values: CDR1 KGHSH, CDR2 LQKENI. This CDR3 is CASSPRGGYEQYF. Written as DNA, the CDR3 is TGTGCCAGCTCACCCCGTGGGGGCTACGAGCAGTACTTC.